This TCR beta chain was recorded in a study of cytomegalovirus exposure and HLA in healthy donors. Study findings and constraints: The study put 150 or so TCR beta chains on its list as cytomegalovirus-associated. There was a cluster of highly shared sequence variants that was likely a sequencing artifact.

This PCR relied on a set of 60 Vbeta primers and 13 Jbeta primers. Assay: immunoSEQ multiplex PCR; the TCRdb copy retains only in-frame clones and omits some. Among some 110,000 clones listed, approximately 76% were seen once. To note about this clone: Its antigen is still unknown.

Germline V gene sequence: CDR1 ENHRY, CDR2 SYGVKD. This CDR3 has 16 amino acids. V was pared by 3 bases and J by 3 bases, with 18 bases between. Sequenced sample: PBMCs. The sequence was collected from a man in his forties or fifties in good health and CMV-seropositive. The J gene is TRBJ2-7, the V gene TRBV10-3, with a possible D match to TRBD1 (5 bases). The CDR3 nucleotides are TGTGCCATCAGTGAAAGCCGCCTCCTAAGGGGCTACGAGCAGTACTTC. Amino acids: CAISESRLLRGYEQYF.